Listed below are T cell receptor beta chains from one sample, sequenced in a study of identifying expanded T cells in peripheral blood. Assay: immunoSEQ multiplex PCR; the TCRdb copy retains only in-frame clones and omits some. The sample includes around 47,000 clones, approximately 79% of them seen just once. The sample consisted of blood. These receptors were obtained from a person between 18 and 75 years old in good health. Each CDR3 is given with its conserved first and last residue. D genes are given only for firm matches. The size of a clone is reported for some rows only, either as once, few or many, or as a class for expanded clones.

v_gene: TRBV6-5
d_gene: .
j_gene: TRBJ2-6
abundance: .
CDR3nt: TGTGCCAGCAGTTACATACGGGCTGGGGCCAACGTCCTGACTTTC
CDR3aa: CASSYIRAGANVLTF

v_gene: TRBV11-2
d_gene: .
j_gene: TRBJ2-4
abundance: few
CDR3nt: TGTGCCAGCAGCTTAGAAGGGGCTGCCAAAAACATTCAGTACTTC
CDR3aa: CASSLEGAAKNIQYF

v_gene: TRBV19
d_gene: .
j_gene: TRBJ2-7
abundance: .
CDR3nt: TGTGCCAGTAGTATAGATTCAAGCAGCTCCTACGAGCAGTACTTC
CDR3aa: CASSIDSSSSYEQYF

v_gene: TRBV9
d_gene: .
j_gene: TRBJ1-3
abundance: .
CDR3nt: TGTGCCAGCAGCGGTCAGGCTGGGGGCTCTGGAAACACCATATATTTT
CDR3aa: CASSGQAGGSGNTIYF

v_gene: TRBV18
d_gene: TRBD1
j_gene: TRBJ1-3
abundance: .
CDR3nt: TGTGCCAGCTCCCAGCAGGGGGACCTCTCTGGAAACACCATATATTTT
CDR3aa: CASSQQGDLSGNTIYF

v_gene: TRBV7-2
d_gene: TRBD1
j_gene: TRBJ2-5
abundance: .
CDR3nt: TGTGCCAGCAGCTCTGACAGGGGCAGAGAGACCCAGTACTTC
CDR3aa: CASSSDRGRETQYF

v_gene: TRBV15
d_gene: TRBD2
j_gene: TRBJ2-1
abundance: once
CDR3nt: TGTGCCACCAGCGGGGTTAGCGGGAGGTCCTACAATGAGCAGTTCTTC
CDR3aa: CATSGVSGRSYNEQFF

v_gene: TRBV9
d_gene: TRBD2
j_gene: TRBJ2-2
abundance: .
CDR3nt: TGTGCCAGCAGCGACGTTAGCGGGAGAGGGGAGCTGTTTTTT
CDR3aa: CASSDVSGRGELFF

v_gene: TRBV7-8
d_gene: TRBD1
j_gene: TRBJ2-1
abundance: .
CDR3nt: TGTGCCAGCAGCTTGCCAAGGGACAGGGATGAGAATGAGCAGTTCTTC
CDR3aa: CASSLPRDRDENEQFF

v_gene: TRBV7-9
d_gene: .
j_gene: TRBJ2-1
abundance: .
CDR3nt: TGTGCCAGCAGCTTAGGAATTGGGGCCTACAATGAGCAGTTCTTC
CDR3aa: CASSLGIGAYNEQFF

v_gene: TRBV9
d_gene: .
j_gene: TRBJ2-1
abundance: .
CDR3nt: TGTGCCAGCAGTCCCCAAGGGGATGAGCAGTTCTTC
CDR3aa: CASSPQGDEQFF

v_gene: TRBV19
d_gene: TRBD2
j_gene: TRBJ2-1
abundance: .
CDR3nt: TGTGCCAGTAGTTCTAGCGGGAGAAGCAATGAGCAGTTCTTC
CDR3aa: CASSSSGRSNEQFF

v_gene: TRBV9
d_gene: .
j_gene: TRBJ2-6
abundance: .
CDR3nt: TGTGCCAGCAGCACGACAGACGCTGGGGCCAACGTCCTGACTTTC
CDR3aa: CASSTTDAGANVLTF

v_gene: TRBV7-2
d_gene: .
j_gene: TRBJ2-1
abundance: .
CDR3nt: TGTGCCAGCAGCTTAGTTTGGAATGAGCAGTTCTTC
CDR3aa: CASSLVWNEQFF

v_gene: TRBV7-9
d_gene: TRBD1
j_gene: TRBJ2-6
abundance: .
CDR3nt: TGTGCCAGCAGCCCCTACAGGGGGCTCTCTGGGGCCAACGTCCTGACTTTC
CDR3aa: CASSPYRGLSGANVLTF

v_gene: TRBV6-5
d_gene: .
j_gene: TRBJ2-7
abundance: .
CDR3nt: TGTGCCAGCAGTTACTCGATCGGGACCAACGAGCAGTACTTC
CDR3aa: CASSYSIGTNEQYF

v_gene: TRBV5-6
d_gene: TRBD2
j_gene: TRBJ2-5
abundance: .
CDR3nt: TGTGCCAGCAGCCCTGGACTAGAGGGGACCCAGTACTTC
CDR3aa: CASSPGLEGTQYF

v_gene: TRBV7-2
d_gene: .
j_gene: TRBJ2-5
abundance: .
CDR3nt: TGTGCCAGCAGCTTAGTAGGGGGAGAGACCCAGTACTTC
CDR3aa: CASSLVGGETQYF

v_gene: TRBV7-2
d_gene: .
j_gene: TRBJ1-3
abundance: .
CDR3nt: TGTGCCAGCAGCCTCGCGGGGCCGGGGGACACCATATATTTT
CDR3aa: CASSLAGPGDTIYF

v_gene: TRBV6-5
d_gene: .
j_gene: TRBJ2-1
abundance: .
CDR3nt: TGTGCCAGCAGAAACCGGCCTTGGGATGAGCAGTTCTTC
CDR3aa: CASRNRPWDEQFF

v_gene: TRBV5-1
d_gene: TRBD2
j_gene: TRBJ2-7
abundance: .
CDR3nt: TGCGCCAGCAGCATTAGCGGGAGTTACTACGAGCAGTACTTC
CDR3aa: CASSISGSYYEQYF

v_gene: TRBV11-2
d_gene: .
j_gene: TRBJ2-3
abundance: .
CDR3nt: TGTGCCAGCAGCTTAGGAGTGGGGGCGGATACGCAGTATTTT
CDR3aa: CASSLGVGADTQYF

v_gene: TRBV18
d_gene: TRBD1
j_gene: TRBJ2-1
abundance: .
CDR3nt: TGTGCCAGCTCACCTCGAATGGGACAGGGACTCAGCTCCTACAATGAGCAGTTCTTC
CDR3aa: CASSPRMGQGLSSYNEQFF

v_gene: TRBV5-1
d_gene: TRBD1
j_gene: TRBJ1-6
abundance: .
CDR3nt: TGCGCCAGCAGCGGGTCGACAGGGGATAATTCACCCCTCCACTTT
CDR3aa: CASSGSTGDNSPLHF

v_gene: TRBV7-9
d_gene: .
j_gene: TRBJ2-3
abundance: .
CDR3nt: TGTGCCAGCAGCCCCCCGGGGACCCGCGCAGCAGATACGCAGTATTTT
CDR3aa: CASSPPGTRAADTQYF